The next 5 T cell receptor beta chains were all read from a single sample in a study of shared clonotypes between healthy human individuals. Here immunoSEQ multiplex PCR was the method, and the copy in TCRdb shows in-frame clones only, minus some. The sample includes about 1 million clones, approximately 68% of them seen just once. The material sequenced was memory CD4+ T cells sorted from blood. The subset denotes: CD45RA-negative fraction. All receptors derive from a man aged 18 to 35 in good health.

The V call is TRBV7-2, the J call TRBJ2-3, with D unclear. Trimming stripped 5 bases from V and 3 bases from J, with 9 bases between. There are 13 residues in the CDR3. The germline V gene has CDR1 SGHTA and CDR2 FQGNSA. The DNA of the CDR3 is TGTGCCAGCAGCGAGACCGGGACAGATACGCAGTATTTT. It is translated as CASSETGTDTQYF.

As to this clone: At the DNA level, this CDR3 is encoded by other sequences in the same sample as well. The CDR3 sequence: CASSLGAGNTEAFF. CDR3 coding DNA: TGCGCCAGCAGCTTGGGGGCCGGGAACACTGAAGCTTTCTTT. The chain joins TRBV5-1 to TRBJ1-1; unclear D gene. Germline loops: CDR1 SGHRS, CDR2 YFSETQ. The length of the CDR3 is 14 residues. V dropped 0 bases and J dropped 1 base, with 7 bases sitting between them.

The CDR3 protein is CAWRTGPRVSGANVLTF. CDR3 coding DNA: TGTGCCTGGAGGACAGGTCCTAGGGTCTCTGGGGCCAACGTCCTGACTTTC. J is TRBJ2-6 and V is TRBV30; tentative D call: TRBD1 (6 bases). This CDR3 contains 17 residues. CDR1 and CDR2 from the germline V gene are GTSNPN and SVGIG (reference sequence). V lost 3 bases and J lost 0, with 15 bases in between.

V and J are TRBV5-1 and TRBJ2-3, with 9 bases that match TRBD2. The junction had 8 bases not matched to a gene; V was cut back by 7 bases and J by 2 bases. The germline CDR1 and CDR2 sequences are SGHRS and YFSETQ. This CDR3 contains 15 residues. The CDR3 DNA reads as TGCGCCAGCCGCCTTTGGACTAGCGTCACAGATACGCAGTATTTT. As protein: CASRLWTSVTDTQYF.

The chain recombines TRBV5-8 with TRBJ1-3; D is perhaps TRBD1 (6 bases). V lost 4 bases and J lost 0, with 8 bases in between. The germline V gene has CDR1 SGHTS and CDR2 YDEGEE. This CDR3 region has 14 residues. The CDR3 DNA reads TGTGCCAGCAGCCAGGGGTTCTCTGGAAACACCATATATTTT. Its translation: CASSQGFSGNTIYF.